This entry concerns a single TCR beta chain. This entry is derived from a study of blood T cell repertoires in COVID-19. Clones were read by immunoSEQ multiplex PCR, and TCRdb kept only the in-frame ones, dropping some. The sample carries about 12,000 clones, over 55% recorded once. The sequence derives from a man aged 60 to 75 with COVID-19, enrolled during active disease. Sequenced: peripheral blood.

The CDR3 loop is CASSLEGRSNQPQHF. CDR3 nucleotides: TGCGCCAGCAGCTTGGAAGGGAGGAGCAATCAGCCCCAGCATTTT. The V and J genes are TRBV5-1 and TRBJ1-5; D ambiguous. The CDR3 is 15 amino acids. Trimming stripped 0 bases from V and 1 base from J, with 8 bases between. Germline V gives CDR1 SGHRS, CDR2 YFSETQ.